This TCR beta chain came from a study of blood T cell repertoires in COVID-19. Study details: Some COVID-19 samples were acute and others convalescent; all came from the United States, Italy and Spain.

The CDR3 loop spans 13 amino acids. With 3 bases removed from V and 2 bases from J, the gap between germline ends came to 8 bases. From germline, CDR1 is LGHNT and CDR2 FRNRAP. Sequencing was performed with immunoSEQ multiplex PCR; in TCRdb, only in-frame clones are kept and a portion is missing. Of 200,000 to 300,000 clones listed, around 83% were seen once; the top ten hold approximately 3.5%. This receptor was identified in a woman under 30 with acute or convalescent COVID-19. What was sequenced was peripheral blood. This sequence joins TRBV12-5 and TRBJ2-7, with D possibly being TRBD1 (6 bases). The CDR3 loop reads CASGLGQTYEQYF. Here the CDR3 DNA reads TGTGCTAGTGGTTTAGGACAGACCTACGAGCAGTACTTC. The complete variable domain, with remaining parts taken from reference TRBV12-5 and TRBJ2-7, reads DARVTQTPRHKVTEMGQEVTMRCQPILGHNTVFWYRQTMMQGLELLAYFRNRAPLDDSGMPKDRFSAEMPDATLATLKIQPSEPRDSAVYFCASGLGQTYEQYFGPGTRLTVT.